Shown below are 15 T cell receptor beta chains from a single sample sequenced in a study of blood T cell repertoires in COVID-19. Method: immunoSEQ multiplex PCR; TCRdb's copy keeps in-frame clones and lacks some. The sample carries over 350,000 clones, 90% to 95% recorded once. Sequencing was done on a sample of PBMCs or T cells enriched from blood (not recorded which). The receptors shown here come from a woman aged 40-49 years who had been exposed to COVID-19.

J is TRBJ2-5 and V is TRBV5-1; weak D call: TRBD2 (5 bases). The CDR3 contains 12 residues. Germline V lookup: CDR1 SGHRS, CDR2 YFSETQ. V gave up 7 bases and J gave up 5 bases, with 12 bases separating them. CDR3 protein: CASGYWRETQYF. The CDR3 coding sequence is TGCGCCAGCGGCTACTGGAGGGAGACCCAGTACTTC. Drawing the rest from reference TRBV5-1 and TRBJ2-5, the complete variable domain is KAGVTQTPRYLIKTRGQQVTLSCSPISGHRSVSWYQQTPGQGLQFLFEYFSETQRNKGNFPGRFSGRQFSNSRSEMNVSTLELGDSALYLCASGYWRETQYFGPGTRLLVL.

This chain joins TRBV19 and TRBJ1-2, with 7 bases matching TRBD1. The V and J ends lost 6 bases and 2 bases, in that order; junction bases with no gene match: 9. Germline lookup yields CDR1 LNHDA and CDR2 SQIVND (reference sequence). The CDR3 runs 15 residues. The CDR3 region has the DNA TGTGCCAGTAGCCCTCTCGGACAGGCGAACTATGGCTACACCTTC. Residues: CASSPLGQANYGYTF.

The chain has TRBV6-5 and TRBJ2-1; D is unclear. Per the germline V gene, CDR1 is MNHEY and CDR2 is SVGAGI. V dropped 7 bases and J dropped 5 bases, with 6 bases sitting between them. The CDR3 is made up of 11 amino acids. The CDR3 DNA sequence: TGTGCCAGCATGCGGAACAATGAGCAGTTCTTC. This sequence encodes CASMRNNEQFF.

The chain combines TRBV6-6 with TRBJ1-4; D might be TRBD1 (5 bases). This CDR3 has 12 amino acids. Germline V gene data show CDR1 as MNHNY and CDR2 as SVGAGI (reference sequence). Trimming shortened V by 5 bases and J by 12 bases, and 13 bases separated the two germline ends. The DNA for the CDR3 is TGTGCCAGCAGTCCACCACGGGGGGAACTGTTTTTT. Residues: CASSPPRGELFF.

The chain uses TRBV7-2 and TRBJ1-3; D is possibly TRBD1 (5 bases). V lost 3 bases to trimming and J lost 0 bases, with 9 bases between them. The CDR3 has 15 residues. Germline CDR1 SGHTA, CDR2 FQGNSA. CDR3 region: CASSLSGGSGNTIYF. CDR3 nucleotides: TGTGCCAGCAGCTTGTCGGGGGGCTCTGGAAACACCATATATTTT.

The chain combines TRBV6-4 with TRBJ1-2, with D perhaps matching TRBD1 (5 bases). The length of the CDR3 is 13 residues. Trimming left V 6 bases short and J 7 bases short, with 15 bases between. CDR1 MRHNA and CDR2 SNTAGT come from the germline V gene. As DNA, the CDR3 is TGTGCCAGCAGAGAGGCGGTCGGGGGTGGCTACACCTTC. It encodes CASREAVGGGYTF.

This clone was seen just once. V usage is TRBV7-9 and J usage is TRBJ1-2; no clear D gene. There are 14 residues in the CDR3. The V and J ends lost 5 bases and 4 bases respectively, with 14 bases between them. Germline V lookup: CDR1 SEHNR, CDR2 FQNEAQ (reference sequence). CDR3 residues: CASSPGSVTYGYTF. The CDR3 DNA is TGTGCCAGCAGCCCCGGGTCGGTTACCTATGGCTACACCTTC.

The chain couples TRBV9 to TRBJ1-5, with 12 bases fitting TRBD1. The CDR3 totals 19 residues. Germline-derived CDR1 and CDR2 are SGDLS and YYNGEE. V shed 7 bases and J 2 bases; nucleotides not matched to a gene: 16. CDR3: CASLLWKGQGAFGNQPQHF. DNA of the CDR3: TGTGCCAGCCTACTCTGGAAGGGACAGGGGGCTTTTGGCAATCAGCCCCAGCATTTT.

This clone was seen a single time. The chain joins TRBV27 to TRBJ2-3; the match to TRBD2 covers 9 bases. Trimming at V came to 3 bases and at J to 6 bases, leaving 13 bases not matched to a gene. The V gene's germline CDR1 is MNHEY and CDR2 SMNVEV (reference sequence). The CDR3 spans 17 residues. Here the CDR3 DNA reads TGTGCCAGCAGTTTCCTCTTACCTAGCGGGATAGGGGATACGCAGTATTTT. Its protein is CASSFLLPSGIGDTQYF.

A few counts support this clone. The CDR3 DNA reads TGTGCCAGCAAGGACCGTCCCAGGGTCGGGGAAAAACTGTTTTTT. It yields the protein CASKDRPRVGEKLFF. This chain uses TRBV2 with TRBJ1-4; TRBD1 is a possible D gene (5 bases). CDR3 length: 15 residues. Trimming took 7 bases from V and 8 from J, leaving 20 bases between them. CDR1 SNHLY and CDR2 FYNNEI come from the germline V gene.

This chain joins TRBV15 and TRBJ1-1; D is uncertain. From germline, CDR1 is LNHNV and CDR2 YYDKDF (reference sequence). The CDR3 is 15 amino acids. The V end lost 1 base, the J end lost 2 bases, and 11 bases lay between the germline ends. In DNA form, the CDR3 reads TGTGCCACCAGCAGAGCACGGTTCGCAAACACTGAAGCTTTCTTT. Protein product: CATSRARFANTEAFF.

As to this clone: One end of the junction varies from germline; a read error may be responsible. V and J are TRBV7-7 and TRBJ2-1, with TRBD1 matching over 9 bases. This CDR3 has 15 residues. Per germline, CDR1 SSHAT and CDR2 FNYEAQ (reference sequence). The CDR3 loop reads CASSSTGGSYNEQFF. Written as DNA, the CDR3 is TGTGCTAGCAGCTCTACAGGGGGCTCTTACAATGAGCAGTTCTTC.

The chain joins TRBV19 to TRBJ1-1; D not resolved. This CDR3 has 13 residues. Germline V gene lookup returns CDR1 LNHDA and CDR2 SQIVND (reference sequence). The V gene lost 4 bases and the J gene lost 6 bases, with 12 bases spanning the gap. The CDR3 loop reads CASSRDEVAEAFF. For the CDR3, the DNA is TGTGCCAGTAGTAGAGACGAGGTCGCTGAAGCTTTCTTT.

This chain connects TRBV19 to TRBJ1-1; D uncertain. The CDR3 extends over 11 amino acids. The V gene lost 1 base and the J gene lost 6 bases, with 3 bases spanning the gap. The germline gives CDR1 LNHDA, CDR2 SQIVND (reference sequence). The CDR3 bases are TGTGCCAGTAGTATAGCGGCTGAAGCTTTCTTT. As protein: CASSIAAEAFF.

The genes are TRBV2 and TRBJ2-7; 9 bases are a match to TRBD2. The V and J ends lost 7 bases and 2 bases, in that order; junction bases with no gene match: 6. The CDR3 runs 14 residues. Germline V gene data show CDR1 as SNHLY and CDR2 as FYNNEI. This CDR3 reads CASIRLADTYEQYF. CDR3 DNA sequence: TGTGCCAGCATCAGACTAGCGGACACCTACGAGCAGTACTTC. Full variable domain (missing parts from reference TRBV2 and TRBJ2-7): EPEVTQTPSHQVTQMGQEVILRCVPISNHLYFYWYRQILGQKVEFLVSFYNNEISEKSEIFDDQFSVERPDGSNFTLKIRSTKLEDSAMYFCASIRLADTYEQYFGPGTRLTVT.